The 8 T cell receptor beta chains presented below share a single source sample, sequenced in a study of CD8+ T cells in alopecia areata. Investigators isolated RNA and reverse transcribed it into cDNA to act as the sequencing template. Measured with immunoSEQ multiplex PCR; TCRdb has only the in-frame clones, and not every one. The table has some 190,000 clones, 60% seen once. The treatment here: oral pan-JAK inhibitor, 5-10 mg twice daily. The sequencing here drew on CD4+ T cells sorted from blood, taken at week 24, from a patient treated with tofacitinib. The receptors come from a human donor with alopecia areata.

Written as DNA, the CDR3 is TGCAGCGTCGGGGCGAGCGGTTCCTACGAGCAGTACTTC. Translation gives CSVGASGSYEQYF. The V and J genes are TRBV29-1 and TRBJ2-7; TRBD1 or TRBD2 may be the D gene (5 bases each). Per the germline V gene, CDR1 is SQVTM and CDR2 is ANQGSEA. CDR3 length equals 13 residues. V was trimmed by 6 bases and J by 1 base, leaving 13 bases between them.

The chain links TRBV11-3 to TRBJ2-3; 11 bases match TRBD2. Germline-derived CDR1 and CDR2 are SGHNT and YENEEA. The CDR3 contains 18 residues. The J segment lost 0 bases and the V segment lost 5 bases, leaving 10 bases of the junction unmatched. CDR3 nucleotide sequence: TGTGCCAGCAGCCCCCTAGCGGGGGGCCCCCCTAGCACAGATACGCAGTATTTT. This encodes CASSPLAGGPPSTDTQYF.

V usage is TRBV7-2 and J usage is TRBJ1-5; maybe TRBD1 (6 bases). This CDR3 is built from 13 residues. Germline V CDR1 and CDR2: SGHTA, FQGNSA. V lost 6 bases and J 3 bases, leaving 9 bases between the germline ends. CDR3 protein: CASSWTANQPQHF. DNA for the CDR3: TGTGCCAGCAGTTGGACAGCCAATCAGCCCCAGCATTTT.

This clone appeared once. This chain joins TRBV4-3 and TRBJ2-1; 12 positions agree with TRBD2. Germline V lookup: CDR1 LGHNA, CDR2 YSLEER. The CDR3 has 15 residues. J was trimmed by 6 bases and V by 1 base; bases with no gene match: 1. This CDR3 is CASSQGLAGVNEQFF. CDR3 DNA sequence: TGCGCCAGCAGCCAAGGACTAGCGGGGGTCAATGAGCAGTTCTTC.

This clone was found a few times. J is TRBJ1-3 and V is TRBV27; no reliable D call. V shed 2 bases and J shed 4 bases, with 9 bases lying between them. CDR1 and CDR2 from the germline V gene are MNHEY and SMNVEV (reference sequence). The CDR3 covers 14 residues. The chain's CDR3 is CASSLRQSGNTIYF. DNA for the CDR3: TGTGCCAGCAGTTTACGGCAGTCAGGAAACACCATATATTTT.

This clone was picked up a small number of times. This chain uses TRBV4-3 with TRBJ2-2; 8 bases are shared with TRBD2. The junction had 5 bases not matched to a gene; V was cut back by 8 bases and J by 0 bases. The CDR3 runs to 15 residues. CDR1 LGHNA and CDR2 YSLEER come from the germline V gene. CDR3 protein: CASRSGESNTGELFF. The DNA for the CDR3 is TGCGCCAGCCGTAGCGGGGAGTCGAACACCGGGGAGCTGTTTTTT.

This clone was recorded a few times. The DNA for the CDR3 is TGTGCCAGTAAGGACGATCCGAACACCGGGGAGCTGTTTTTT. As protein: CASKDDPNTGELFF. The rearrangement uses TRBV5-6 and TRBJ2-2; D not resolved. V was pared by 8 bases and J by 0 bases, with 11 bases between. From germline, CDR1 is SGHDT and CDR2 YYEEEE. The CDR3 loop spans 14 amino acids.

This clone was seen only a few times. The J gene is TRBJ1-4, the V gene TRBV7-8, with TRBD1 matching 9 bases. Germline V CDR1 and CDR2: SGHVS, FQNEAQ. The CDR3 extends over 14 amino acids. Trimming removed 5 bases from V and 6 bases from J; junction bases left unmatched: 4. This chain's CDR3 is CASSHWTGDEKLFF. Written as DNA, the CDR3 is TGTGCCAGCAGCCACTGGACAGGGGATGAAAAACTGTTTTTT.